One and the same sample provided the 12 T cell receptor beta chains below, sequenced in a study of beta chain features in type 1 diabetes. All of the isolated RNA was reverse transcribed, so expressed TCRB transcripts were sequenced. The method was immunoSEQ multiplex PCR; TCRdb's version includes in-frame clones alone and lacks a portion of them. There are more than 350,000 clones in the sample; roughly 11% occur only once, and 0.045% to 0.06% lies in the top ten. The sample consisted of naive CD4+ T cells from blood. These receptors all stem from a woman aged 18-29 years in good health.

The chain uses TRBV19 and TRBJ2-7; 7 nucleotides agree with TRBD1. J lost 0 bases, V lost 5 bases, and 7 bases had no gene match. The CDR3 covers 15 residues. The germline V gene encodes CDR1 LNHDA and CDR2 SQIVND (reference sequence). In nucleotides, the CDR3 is TGTGCCAGTAGTGCCCGACAGGGCTTCTCCTACGAGCAGTACTTC. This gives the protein CASSARQGFSYEQYF.

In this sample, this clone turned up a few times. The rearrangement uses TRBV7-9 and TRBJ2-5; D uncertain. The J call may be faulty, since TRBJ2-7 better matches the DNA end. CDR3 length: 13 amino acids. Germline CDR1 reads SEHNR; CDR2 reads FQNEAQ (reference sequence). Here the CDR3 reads CASSLAGSYEQYF. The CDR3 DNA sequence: TGTGCCAGCAGCTTAGCCGGCAGCTACGAGCAGTACTTC.

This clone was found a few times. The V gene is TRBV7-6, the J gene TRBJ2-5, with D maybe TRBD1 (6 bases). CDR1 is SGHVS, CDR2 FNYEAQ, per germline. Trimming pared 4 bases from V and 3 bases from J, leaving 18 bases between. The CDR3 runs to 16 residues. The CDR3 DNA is TGTGCCAGCAGCTACCCGTGGGGCCAGGGGAAAGAGACCCAGTACTTC. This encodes CASSYPWGQGKETQYF.

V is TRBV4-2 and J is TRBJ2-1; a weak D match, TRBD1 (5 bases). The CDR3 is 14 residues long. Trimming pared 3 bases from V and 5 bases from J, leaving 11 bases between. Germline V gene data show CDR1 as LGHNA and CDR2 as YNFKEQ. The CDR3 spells CASSQRQPNNEQFF. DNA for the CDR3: TGTGCCAGCAGCCAGCGACAGCCTAACAATGAGCAGTTCTTC.

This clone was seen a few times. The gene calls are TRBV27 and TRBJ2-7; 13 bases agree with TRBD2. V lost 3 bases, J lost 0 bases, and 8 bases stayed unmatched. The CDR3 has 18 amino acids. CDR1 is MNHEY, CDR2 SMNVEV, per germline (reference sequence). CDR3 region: CASSLNRTSGGHSYEQYF. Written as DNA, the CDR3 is TGTGCCAGCAGTTTGAACAGGACTAGCGGGGGACACTCCTACGAGCAGTACTTC.

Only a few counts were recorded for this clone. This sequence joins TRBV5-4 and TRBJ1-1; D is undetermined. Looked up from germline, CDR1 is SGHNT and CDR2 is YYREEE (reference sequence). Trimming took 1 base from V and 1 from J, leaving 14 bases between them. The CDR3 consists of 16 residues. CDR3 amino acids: CASSLTAIRGNTEAFF. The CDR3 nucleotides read TGTGCCAGCAGCTTGACGGCAATTAGAGGGAACACTGAAGCTTTCTTT.

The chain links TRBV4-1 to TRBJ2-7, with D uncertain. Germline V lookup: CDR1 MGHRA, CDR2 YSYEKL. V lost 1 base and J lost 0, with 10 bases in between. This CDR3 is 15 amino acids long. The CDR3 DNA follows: TGCGCCAGCAGCCAAGGCGTTGGAAGCTCCTACGAGCAGTACGTC. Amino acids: CASSQGVGSSYEQYV.

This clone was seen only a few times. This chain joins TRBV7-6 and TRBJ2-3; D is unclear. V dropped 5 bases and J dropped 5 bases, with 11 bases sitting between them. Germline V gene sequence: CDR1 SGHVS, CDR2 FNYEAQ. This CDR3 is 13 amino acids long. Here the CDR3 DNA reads TGTGCCAGCAGCCCTATACGCTTAGATACGCAGTATTTT. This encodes CASSPIRLDTQYF.

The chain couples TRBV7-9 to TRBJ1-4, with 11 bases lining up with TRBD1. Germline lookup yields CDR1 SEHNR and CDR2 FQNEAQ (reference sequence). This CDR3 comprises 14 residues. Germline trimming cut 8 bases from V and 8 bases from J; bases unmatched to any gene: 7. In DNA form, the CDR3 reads TGTGCCAGCGGTATCAGGACAGGGGGCGAAAAACTGTTTTTT. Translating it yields CASGIRTGGEKLFF.

The CDR3 here is CASSLNGLARDNEQFF. The CDR3 DNA is TGTGCCAGCAGCTTAAATGGACTAGCTAGAGACAATGAGCAGTTCTTC. The genes are TRBV7-3 and TRBJ2-1; 8 bases agree with TRBD2. Germline CDR1 is SGHTA and CDR2 is FQGTGA. V shed 1 base and J 5 bases; nucleotides not matched to a gene: 7. This CDR3 spans 16 amino acids.

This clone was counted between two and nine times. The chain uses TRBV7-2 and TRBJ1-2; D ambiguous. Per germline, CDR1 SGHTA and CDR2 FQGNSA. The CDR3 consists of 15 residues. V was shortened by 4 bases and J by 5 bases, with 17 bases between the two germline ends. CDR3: CASSSLRAPLYGYTF. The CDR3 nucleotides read TGTGCCAGCAGCTCCCTTAGAGCCCCGTTATATGGCTACACCTTC.

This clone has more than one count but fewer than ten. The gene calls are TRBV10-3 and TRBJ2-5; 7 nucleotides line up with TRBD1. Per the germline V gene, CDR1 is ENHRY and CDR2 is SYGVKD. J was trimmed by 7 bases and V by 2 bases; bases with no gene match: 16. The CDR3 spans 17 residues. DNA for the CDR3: TGTGCCATCAGTGAGGCCCCAATGTCGACAGGGTTGTGGACCCAGTACTTC. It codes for CAISEAPMSTGLWTQYF.